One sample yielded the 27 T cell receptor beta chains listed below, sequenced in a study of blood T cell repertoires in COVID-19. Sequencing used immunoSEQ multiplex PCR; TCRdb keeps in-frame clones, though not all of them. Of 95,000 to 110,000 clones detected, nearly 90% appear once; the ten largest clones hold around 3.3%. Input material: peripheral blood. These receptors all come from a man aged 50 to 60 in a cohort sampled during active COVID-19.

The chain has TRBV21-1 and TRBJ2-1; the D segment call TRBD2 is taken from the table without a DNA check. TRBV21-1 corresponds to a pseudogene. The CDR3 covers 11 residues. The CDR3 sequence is CASKLAQEQFF. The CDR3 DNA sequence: TGTGCCAGCAAACTAGCGCAAGAGCAGTTCTTC.

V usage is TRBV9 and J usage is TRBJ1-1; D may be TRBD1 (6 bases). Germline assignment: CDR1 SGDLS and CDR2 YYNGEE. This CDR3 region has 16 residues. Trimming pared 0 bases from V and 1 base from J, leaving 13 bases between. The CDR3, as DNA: TGTGCCAGCAGCGTAGTACAGGGCCCCCCGAACACTGAAGCTTTCTTT. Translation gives CASSVVQGPPNTEAFF.

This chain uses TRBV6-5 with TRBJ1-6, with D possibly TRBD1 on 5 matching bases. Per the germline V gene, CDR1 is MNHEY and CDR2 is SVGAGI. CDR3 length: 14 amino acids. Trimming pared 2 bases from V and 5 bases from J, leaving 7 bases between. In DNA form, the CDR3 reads TGTGCCAGCAGTTACGGCAGGGATAATTCACCCCTCCACTTT. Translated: CASSYGRDNSPLHF.

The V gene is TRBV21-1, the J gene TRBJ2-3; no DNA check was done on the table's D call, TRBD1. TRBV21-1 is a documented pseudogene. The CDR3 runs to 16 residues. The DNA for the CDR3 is TGTGCCAGCAGCAAAGAGGGACAGGGGGACACAGATACGCAGTATTTT. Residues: CASSKEGQGDTDTQYF.

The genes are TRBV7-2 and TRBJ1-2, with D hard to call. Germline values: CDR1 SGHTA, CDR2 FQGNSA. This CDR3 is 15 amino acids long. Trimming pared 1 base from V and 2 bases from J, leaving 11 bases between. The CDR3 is CASSLGAQLNYGYTF. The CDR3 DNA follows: TGTGCCAGCAGCTTAGGAGCACAGCTAAACTATGGCTACACCTTC.

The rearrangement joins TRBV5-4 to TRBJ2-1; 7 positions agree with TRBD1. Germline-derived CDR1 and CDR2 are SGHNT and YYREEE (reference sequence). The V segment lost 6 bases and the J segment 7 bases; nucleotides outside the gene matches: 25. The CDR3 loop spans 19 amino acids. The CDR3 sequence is CASTGFRDSFRIRLNEQFF. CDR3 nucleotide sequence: TGTGCCAGCACGGGGTTCCGGGACAGCTTTAGGATCCGTTTGAATGAGCAGTTCTTC. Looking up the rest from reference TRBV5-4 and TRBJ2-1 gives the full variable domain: ETGVTQSPTHLIKTRGQQVTLRCSSQSGHNTVSWYQQALGQGPQFIFQYYREEENGRGNFPPRFSGLQFPNYSSELNVNALELDDSALYLCASTGFRDSFRIRLNEQFFGPGTRLTVL.

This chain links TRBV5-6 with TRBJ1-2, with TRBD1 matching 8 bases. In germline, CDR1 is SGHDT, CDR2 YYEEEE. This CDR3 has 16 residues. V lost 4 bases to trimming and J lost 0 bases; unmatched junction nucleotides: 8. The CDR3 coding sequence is TGTGCCAGCAGCGGGGGACAGGCGTTAGCTAACTATGGCTACACCTTC. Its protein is CASSGGQALANYGYTF.

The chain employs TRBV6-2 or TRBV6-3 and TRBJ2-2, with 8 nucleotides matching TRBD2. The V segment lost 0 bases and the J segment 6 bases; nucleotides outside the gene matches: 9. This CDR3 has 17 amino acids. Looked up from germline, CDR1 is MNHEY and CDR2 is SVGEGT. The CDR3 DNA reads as TGTGCCAGCAGTTACTCGAGTAGCAGGCGGGGGGCCGGGGAGCTGTTTTTT. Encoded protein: CASSYSSSRRGAGELFF.

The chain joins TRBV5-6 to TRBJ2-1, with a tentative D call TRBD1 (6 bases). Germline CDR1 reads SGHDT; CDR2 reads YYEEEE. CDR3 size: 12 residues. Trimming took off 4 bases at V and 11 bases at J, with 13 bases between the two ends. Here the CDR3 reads CASSLQQGQQFF. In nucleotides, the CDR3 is TGTGCCAGCAGCCTCCAACAGGGCCAGCAGTTCTTC.

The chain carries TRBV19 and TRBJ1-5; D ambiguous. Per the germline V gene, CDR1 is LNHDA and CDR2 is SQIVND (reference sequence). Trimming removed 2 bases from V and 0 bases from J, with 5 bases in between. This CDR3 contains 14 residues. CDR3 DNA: TGTGCCAGTAGTATAACGGGTAGCAATCAGCCCCAGCATTTT. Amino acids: CASSITGSNQPQHF. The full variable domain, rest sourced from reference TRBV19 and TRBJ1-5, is DGGITQSPKYLFRKEGQNVTLSCEQNLNHDAMYWYRQDPGQGLRLIYYSQIVNDFQKGDIAEGYSVSREKKESFPLTVTSAQKNPTAFYLCASSITGSNQPQHFGDGTRLSIL.

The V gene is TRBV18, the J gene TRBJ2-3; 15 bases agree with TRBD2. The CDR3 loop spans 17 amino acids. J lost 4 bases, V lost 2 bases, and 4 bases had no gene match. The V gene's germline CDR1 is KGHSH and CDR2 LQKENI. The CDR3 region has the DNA TGTGCCAGCTCACCAGGGACTAGCGGGGGGAAAGCAGATACGCAGTATTTT. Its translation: CASSPGTSGGKADTQYF.

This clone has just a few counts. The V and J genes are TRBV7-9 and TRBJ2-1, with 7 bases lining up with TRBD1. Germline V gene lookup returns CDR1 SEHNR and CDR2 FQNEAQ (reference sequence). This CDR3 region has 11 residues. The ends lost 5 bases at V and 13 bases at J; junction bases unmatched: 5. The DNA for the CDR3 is TGTGCCAGCAGCGGATACAGGGGCCAGTTCTTC. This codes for CASSGYRGQFF.

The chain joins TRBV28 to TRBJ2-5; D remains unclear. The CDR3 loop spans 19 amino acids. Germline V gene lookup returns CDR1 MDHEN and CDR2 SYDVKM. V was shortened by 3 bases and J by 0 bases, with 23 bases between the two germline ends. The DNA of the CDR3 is TGTGCCAGCAGTTTTCTTATGCCTTTTATGGCCCAGGACCAAGAGACCCAGTACTTC. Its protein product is CASSFLMPFMAQDQETQYF.

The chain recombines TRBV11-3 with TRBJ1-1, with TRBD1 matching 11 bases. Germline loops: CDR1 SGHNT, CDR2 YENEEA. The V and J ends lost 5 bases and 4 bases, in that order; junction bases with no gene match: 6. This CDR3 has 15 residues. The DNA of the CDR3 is TGTGCCAGCAGCCTCCGGGACAGGGGGATCACTGAAGCTTTCTTT. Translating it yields CASSLRDRGITEAFF.

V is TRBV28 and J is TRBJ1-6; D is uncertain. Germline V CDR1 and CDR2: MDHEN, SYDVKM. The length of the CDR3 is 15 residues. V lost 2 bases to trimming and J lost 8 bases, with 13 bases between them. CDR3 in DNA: TGTGCCAGCAGTTTAATATCCGCGGCGGATTCACCCCTCCACTTT. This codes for CASSLISAADSPLHF.

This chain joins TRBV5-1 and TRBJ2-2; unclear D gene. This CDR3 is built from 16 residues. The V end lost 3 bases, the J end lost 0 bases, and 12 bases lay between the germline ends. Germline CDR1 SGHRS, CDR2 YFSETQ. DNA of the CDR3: TGCGCCAGCAGCTACCTGGGCTCTTCGAACACCGGGGAGCTGTTTTTT. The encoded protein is CASSYLGSSNTGELFF.

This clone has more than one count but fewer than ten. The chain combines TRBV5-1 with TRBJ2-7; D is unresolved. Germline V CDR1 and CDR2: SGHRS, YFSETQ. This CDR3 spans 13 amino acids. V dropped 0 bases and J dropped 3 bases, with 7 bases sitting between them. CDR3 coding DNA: TGCGCCAGCAGCTTGGACGGTGGCTACGAGCAGTACTTC. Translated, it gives CASSLDGGYEQYF.

In DNA form, the CDR3 reads TGCGCCAGCAGCCGACAGGGGATGGAAACTGAAGCTTTCTTT. It yields the protein CASSRQGMETEAFF. The J gene is TRBJ1-1, the V gene TRBV5-1; 8 positions match TRBD1. Germline V gene data show CDR1 as SGHRS and CDR2 as YFSETQ. The CDR3 sequence is 14 residues long. The ends lost 4 bases at V and 5 bases at J; junction bases unmatched: 7.

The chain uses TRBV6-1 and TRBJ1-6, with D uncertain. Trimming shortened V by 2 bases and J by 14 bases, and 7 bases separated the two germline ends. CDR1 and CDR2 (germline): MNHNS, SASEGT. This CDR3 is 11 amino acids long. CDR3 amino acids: CASSESYTLHF. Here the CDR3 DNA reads TGTGCCAGCAGTGAATCTTACACCCTCCACTTT.

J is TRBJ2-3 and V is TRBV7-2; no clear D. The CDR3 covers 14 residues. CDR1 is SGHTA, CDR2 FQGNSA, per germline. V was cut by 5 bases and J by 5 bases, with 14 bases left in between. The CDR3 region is CASSPTTLLDTQYF. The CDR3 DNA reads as TGTGCCAGCAGCCCTACGACTCTCCTAGATACGCAGTATTTT.

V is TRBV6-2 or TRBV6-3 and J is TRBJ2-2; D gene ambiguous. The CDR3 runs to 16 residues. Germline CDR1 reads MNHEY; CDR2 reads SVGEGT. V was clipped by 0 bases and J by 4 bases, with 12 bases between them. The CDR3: CASSYSLRSLTGELFF. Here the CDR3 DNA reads TGTGCCAGCAGTTACTCACTTAGATCCCTCACCGGGGAGCTGTTTTTT.

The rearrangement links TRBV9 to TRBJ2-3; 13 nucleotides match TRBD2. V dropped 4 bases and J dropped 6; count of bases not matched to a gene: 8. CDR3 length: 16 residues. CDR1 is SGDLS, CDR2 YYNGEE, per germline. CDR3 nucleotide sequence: TGTGCCAGCAGCACCACACTAGCGGGGGGGTTCGATACGCAGTATTTT. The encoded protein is CASSTTLAGGFDTQYF.

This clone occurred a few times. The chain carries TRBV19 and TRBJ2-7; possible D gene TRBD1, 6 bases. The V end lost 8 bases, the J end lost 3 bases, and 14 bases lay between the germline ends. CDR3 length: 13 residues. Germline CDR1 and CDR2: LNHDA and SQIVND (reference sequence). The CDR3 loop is CASSLSTGYEQYF. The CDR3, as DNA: TGTGCCAGTTCCCTCTCGACAGGCTACGAGCAGTACTTC.

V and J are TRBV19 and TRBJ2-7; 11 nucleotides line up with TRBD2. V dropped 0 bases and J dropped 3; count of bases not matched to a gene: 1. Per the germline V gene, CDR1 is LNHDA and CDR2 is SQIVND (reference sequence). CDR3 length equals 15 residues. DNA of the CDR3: TGTGCCAGTAGTATAGATCTAGCGGGGGGCTACGAGCAGTACTTC. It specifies CASSIDLAGGYEQYF.

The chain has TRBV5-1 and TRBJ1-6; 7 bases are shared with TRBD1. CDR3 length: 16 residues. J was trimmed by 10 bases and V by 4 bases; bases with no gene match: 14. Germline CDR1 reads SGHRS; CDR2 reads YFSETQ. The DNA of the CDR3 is TGCGCCAGCAGCACGGGGACAGTCCAGATCCCCTCACCCCTCCACTTT. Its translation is CASSTGTVQIPSPLHF.

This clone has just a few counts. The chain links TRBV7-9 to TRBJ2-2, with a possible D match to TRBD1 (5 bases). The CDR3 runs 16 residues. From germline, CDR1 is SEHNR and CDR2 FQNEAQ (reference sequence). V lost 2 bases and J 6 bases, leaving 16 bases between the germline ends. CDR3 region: CASSLWMGPGAGELFF. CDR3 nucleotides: TGTGCCAGCAGCTTATGGATGGGGCCAGGAGCCGGGGAGCTGTTTTTT.

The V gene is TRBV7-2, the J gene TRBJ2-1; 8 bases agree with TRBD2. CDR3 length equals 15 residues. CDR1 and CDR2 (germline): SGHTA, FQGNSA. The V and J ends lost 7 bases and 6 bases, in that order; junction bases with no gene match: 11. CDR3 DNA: TGTGCCAGCAACCTATTCGCCGGGACTAGCAATGAGCAGTTCTTC. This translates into CASNLFAGTSNEQFF.